The 11 T cell receptor beta chains listed next were all sequenced from one sample in a study of OX40 agonist ivuxolimab in advanced cancers. Repertoires were generated with immunoSEQ multiplex PCR, while TCRdb's copy carries only in-frame clones and drops some. Among more than 100,000 clones listed, more than 85% were seen once. The sequenced sample was CD4+ or CD8+ T cells sorted from blood, obtained in a trial of the OX40 agonist ivuxolimab. Every receptor here comes from an adult with an advanced solid tumor such as melanoma, head and neck, liver or kidney cancer.

V and J are TRBV4-3 and TRBJ1-3; 9 bases are shared with TRBD1. The germline gives CDR1 LGHNA, CDR2 YSLEER. This CDR3 is built from 17 residues. J was trimmed by 4 bases and V by 0 bases; bases with no gene match: 7. CDR3 bases: TGCGCCAGCAGCCAAGACCCCCACAGGGGGCCAGGAAACACCATATATTTT. It translates to CASSQDPHRGPGNTIYF.

This clone showed up just once. The J gene is TRBJ1-5, the V gene TRBV5-5; D is possibly TRBD1 (5 bases). The CDR3 covers 14 residues. V lost 4 bases and J 1 base, leaving 9 bases between the germline ends. Per the germline V gene, CDR1 is SGHKS and CDR2 is YYEKEE (reference sequence). CDR3 DNA: TGTGCCAGCAGCCGGGGGGGAAGCAATCAGCCCCAGCATTTT. Amino acids: CASSRGGSNQPQHF. Based on the CDR3 plus reference TRBV5-5 and TRBJ1-5, the full variable domain is DAGVTQSPTHLIKTRGQQVTLRCSPISGHKSVSWYQQVLGQGPQFIFQYYEKEERGRGNFPDRFSARQFPNYSSELNVNALLLGDSALYLCASSRGGSNQPQHFGDGTRLSIL.

V usage is TRBV9 and J usage is TRBJ2-5; no definite D call. V was pared by 2 bases and J by 5 bases, with 10 bases between. This CDR3 comprises 13 residues. Germline V lookup: CDR1 SGDLS, CDR2 YYNGEE. The CDR3 sequence is CASSVTPGETQYF. The CDR3 DNA follows: TGTGCCAGCAGCGTTACACCTGGGGAGACCCAGTACTTC.

The chain combines TRBV19 with TRBJ2-7; D gene ambiguous. The V gene's germline CDR1 is LNHDA and CDR2 SQIVND (reference sequence). There are 15 residues in the CDR3. V lost 3 bases, J lost 0 bases, and 12 bases lay in between. This chain's CDR3 is CASSISWHFSYEQYF. CDR3 in DNA: TGTGCCAGTAGTATCTCATGGCACTTCTCCTACGAGCAGTACTTC.

The chain recombines TRBV5-1 with TRBJ2-7, with D possibly matching TRBD1 (5 bases). The CDR3 is 13 residues long. Per the germline V gene, CDR1 is SGHRS and CDR2 is YFSETQ. Between the trimmed V and J ends, which lost 2 bases and 5 bases, there was a span of 11 bases. The CDR3 DNA is TGCGCCAGCAGCTTTGGGCAGGGTGACGAGCAGTACTTC. It specifies CASSFGQGDEQYF.

The V gene is TRBV28, the J gene TRBJ2-7, with 10 bases identical to TRBD2. Trimming at V came to 8 bases and at J to 3 bases, leaving 10 bases not matched to a gene. This CDR3 contains 15 residues. CDR1 is MDHEN and CDR2 is SYDVKM in the germline V gene. CDR3 nucleotide sequence: TGTGCCAGCCAGGGATCTAGCGGGAGTAACTACGAGCAGTACTTC. Translating gives CASQGSSGSNYEQYF.

This clone was observed a single time. This chain joins TRBV7-9 and TRBJ2-7; 8 nucleotides match TRBD1. The CDR3 loop spans 16 amino acids. CDR1 SEHNR and CDR2 FQNEAQ come from the germline V gene (reference sequence). The ends lost 2 bases at V and 3 bases at J; junction bases unmatched: 9. CDR3 nucleotides: TGTGCCAGCAGCTTAATCACGACAGGGGCCTACTACGAGCAGTACTTC. Translating it yields CASSLITTGAYYEQYF. The full variable domain, with the rest looked up from reference TRBV7-9 and TRBJ2-7, is DTGVSQNPRHKITKRGQNVTFRCDPISEHNRLYWYRQTLGQGPEFLTYFQNEAQLEKSRLLSDRFSAERPKGSFSTLEIQRTEQGDSAMYLCASSLITTGAYYEQYFGPGTRLTVT.

J is TRBJ2-2 and V is TRBV5-5; 16 bases line up with TRBD2. This CDR3 region has 18 residues. The J segment lost 4 bases and the V segment lost 2 bases, leaving 5 bases of the junction unmatched. Germline V CDR1 and CDR2: SGHKS, YYEKEE (reference sequence). The CDR3 reads CASSFGTSGRVATGELFF. CDR3 nucleotide sequence: TGTGCCAGCAGCTTCGGGACTAGCGGGAGGGTGGCCACCGGGGAGCTGTTTTTT.

This clone appeared once. The chain recombines TRBV18 with TRBJ1-1, with 8 nucleotides matching TRBD1. Germline V CDR1 and CDR2: KGHSH, LQKENI. With V trimmed by 3 bases and J by 7 bases, 7 bases remained unmatched. This CDR3 has 14 amino acids. The CDR3 protein is CASSPRTGGDEAFF. CDR3 DNA sequence: TGTGCCAGCTCACCCCGTACAGGGGGAGATGAAGCTTTCTTT.

The chain employs TRBV19 and TRBJ2-7; D tentatively reads TRBD1 or TRBD2 (5 bases each). Trimming removed 5 bases from V and 2 bases from J, with 13 bases in between. CDR1 and CDR2 from the germline V gene are LNHDA and SQIVND (reference sequence). The CDR3 consists of 14 residues. CDR3 residues: CASSPQRGAYEQYF. CDR3 DNA: TGTGCCAGTAGTCCCCAGAGAGGGGCCTACGAGCAGTACTTC.

This chain joins TRBV27 and TRBJ2-5, with D maybe TRBD1 (5 bases). This CDR3 spans 17 amino acids. Germline V gene lookup returns CDR1 MNHEY and CDR2 SMNVEV (reference sequence). Between the trimmed V and J ends, which lost 4 bases and 5 bases, there was a span of 23 bases. CDR3 amino acids: CASSSYSRQYGMETQYF. The CDR3, as DNA: TGTGCCAGCAGTTCCTATTCTCGACAGTACGGAATGGAGACCCAGTACTTC.